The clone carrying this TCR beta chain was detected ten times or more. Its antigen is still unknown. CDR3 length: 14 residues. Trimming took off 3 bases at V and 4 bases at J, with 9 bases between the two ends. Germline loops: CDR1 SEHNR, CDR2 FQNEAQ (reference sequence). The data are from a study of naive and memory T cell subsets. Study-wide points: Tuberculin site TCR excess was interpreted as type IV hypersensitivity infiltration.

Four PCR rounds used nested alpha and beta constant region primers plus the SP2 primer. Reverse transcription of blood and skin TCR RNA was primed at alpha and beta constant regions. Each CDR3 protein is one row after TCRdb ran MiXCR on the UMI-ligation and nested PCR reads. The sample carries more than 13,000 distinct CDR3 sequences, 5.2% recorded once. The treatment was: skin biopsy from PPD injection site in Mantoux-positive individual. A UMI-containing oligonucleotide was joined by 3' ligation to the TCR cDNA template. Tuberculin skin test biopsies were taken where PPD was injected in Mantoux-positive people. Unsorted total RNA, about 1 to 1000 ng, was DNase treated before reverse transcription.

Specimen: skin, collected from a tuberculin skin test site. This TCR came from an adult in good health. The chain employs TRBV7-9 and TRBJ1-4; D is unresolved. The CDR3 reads CASSLNSLNEKLFF. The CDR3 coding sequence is TGTGCCAGCAGCTTGAACAGCCTTAATGAAAAACTGTTTTTT.